The 32 T cell receptor beta chains below come from one sample, sequenced in a study of blood T cell repertoires in COVID-19. Data came from immunoSEQ multiplex PCR; TCRdb stores just in-frame clones and leaves some out. The repertoire holds fewer than 300,000 clones, with around 88% as singletons. Material for sequencing was peripheral blood. The receptor set was obtained from a man older than 75 with acute or convalescent COVID-19.

In this sample, this clone turned up a few times. The chain uses TRBV6-5 and TRBJ1-2; a weak D match, TRBD1 (6 bases). The CDR3 totals 14 residues. Looked up from germline, CDR1 is MNHEY and CDR2 is SVGAGI. The V and J ends lost 7 bases and 3 bases respectively, with 15 bases between them. The CDR3: CASTQGNFDYGYTF. The CDR3 nucleotides read TGTGCCAGCACACAGGGAAATTTCGACTATGGCTACACCTTC.

The chain employs TRBV11-3 and TRBJ2-1; a possible D gene is TRBD2 (6 bases). This CDR3 is 14 amino acids long. V dropped 6 bases and J dropped 11 bases, with 20 bases sitting between them. From germline, CDR1 is SGHNT and CDR2 YENEEA. CDR3 residues: CASSPPSGRDQQFF. The CDR3 DNA reads TGTGCCAGCAGTCCTCCCTCGGGGCGGGACCAGCAGTTCTTC. Drawing the rest from reference TRBV11-3 and TRBJ2-1, the complete variable domain is EAGVVQSPRYKIIEKKQPVAFWCNPISGHNTLYWYLQNLGQGPELLIRYENEEAVDDSQLPKDRFSAERLKGVDSTLKIQPAELGDSAVYLCASSPPSGRDQQFFGPGTRLTVL.

The rearrangement links TRBV7-6 to TRBJ2-3, with unresolved D. The V gene lost 2 bases and the J gene lost 0 bases, with 12 bases spanning the gap. The CDR3 runs 16 residues. Germline V lookup: CDR1 SGHVS, CDR2 FNYEAQ. The CDR3 is CASSLFKRSSTDTQYF. The CDR3 DNA reads TGTGCCAGCAGCTTATTCAAGCGATCTAGCACAGATACGCAGTATTTT.

The chain employs TRBV10-3 and TRBJ2-1; a possible D gene is TRBD2 (5 bases). CDR1 is ENHRY, CDR2 SYGVKD, per germline. The V gene lost 7 bases and the J gene lost 4 bases, with 14 bases spanning the gap. This CDR3 is 14 amino acids long. The CDR3 sequence: CAIMGSGLYNEQFF. The CDR3 coding sequence is TGTGCCATCATGGGGAGTGGCCTTTACAATGAGCAGTTCTTC.

The chain is built from TRBV14 and TRBJ1-2, with D maybe TRBD1 (5 bases). Germline V gene data show CDR1 as SGHDN and CDR2 as FVKESK. Between the trimmed V and J ends, which lost 0 bases and 5 bases, there was a span of 10 bases. This CDR3 region has 14 residues. The CDR3 spells CASSQEGRGYGYTF. The DNA for the CDR3 is TGTGCCAGCAGCCAAGAGGGAAGGGGTTATGGCTACACCTTC. The full variable domain, in which reference TRBV14 and TRBJ1-2 provide the parts outside the CDR3, is EAGVTQFPSHSVIEKGQTVTLRCDPISGHDNLYWYRRVMGKEIKFLLHFVKESKQDESGMPNNRFLAERTGGTYSTLKVQPAELEDSGVYFCASSQEGRGYGYTFGSGTRLTVV.

The gene calls are TRBV3-1 (or the pseudogene TRBV3-2) and TRBJ1-5; tentatively, D is TRBD1 (6 bases). CDR1 LGHDT and CDR2 YNNKEL come from the germline V gene (reference sequence). V was clipped by 5 bases and J by 9 bases, with 17 bases between them. The CDR3 sequence is 14 residues long. CDR3 protein: CASSYGGGGRPQHF. Written as DNA, the CDR3 is TGTGCCAGCAGCTACGGAGGGGGGGGGAGGCCCCAGCATTTT.

The rearrangement joins TRBV4-2 to TRBJ1-1; D gene ambiguous. CDR3 length: 15 amino acids. Germline V gives CDR1 LGHNA, CDR2 YNFKEQ. The V end was cut by 4 bases, the J end by 1 base, with 13 bases between. CDR3 sequence: CASSPHGVPNTEAFF. The CDR3 coding sequence is TGTGCCAGCAGCCCACACGGGGTCCCGAACACTGAAGCTTTCTTT.

The rearrangement uses TRBV4-1 and TRBJ2-7; 8 positions match TRBD2. The germline V gene has CDR1 MGHRA and CDR2 YSYEKL. CDR3 length: 15 amino acids. V shed 6 bases and J 3 bases; nucleotides not matched to a gene: 10. The CDR3 region is CASSHPGLGHYEQYF. The DNA of the CDR3 is TGCGCCAGCAGTCATCCGGGACTAGGACACTACGAGCAGTACTTC.

This chain links TRBV5-6 with TRBJ2-5, with TRBD2 matching over 7 bases. V dropped 2 bases and J dropped 4; count of bases not matched to a gene: 11. Germline CDR1 is SGHDT and CDR2 is YYEEEE. This CDR3 comprises 16 residues. For the CDR3, the DNA is TGTGCCAGCAGCTTACGGCCCAGCCCGGGAGGAGAGACCCAGTACTTC. The encoded protein is CASSLRPSPGGETQYF.

This clone was detected only once. The chain has TRBV24-1 and TRBJ2-3; 9 nucleotides agree with TRBD1. V lost 1 base and J lost 4; bases outside the gene matches: 5. Looked up from germline, CDR1 is KGHDR and CDR2 is SFDVKD. There are 16 residues in the CDR3. The CDR3 coding sequence is TGTGCCACCAGTGATTTAGGGACAGGGCCTTCAGATACGCAGTATTTT. Amino acids: CATSDLGTGPSDTQYF.

This rearrangement joins TRBV3-1 (or the pseudogene TRBV3-2) to TRBJ2-7; tentative D call: TRBD1 (6 bases). With 2 bases removed from V and 7 bases from J, the gap between germline ends came to 18 bases. Germline CDR1 and CDR2: LGHDT and YNNKEL (reference sequence). The CDR3 is 15 residues long. DNA of the CDR3: TGTGCCAGCAGCCAACTATTAACGACAGGAGGAGAGCAGTACTTC. It translates to CASSQLLTTGGEQYF.

The V call is TRBV19, the J call TRBJ2-6; weak D call: TRBD2 (5 bases). Trimming stripped 10 bases from V and 0 bases from J, with 13 bases between. This CDR3 has 15 residues. The germline V gene encodes CDR1 LNHDA and CDR2 SQIVND (reference sequence). Here the CDR3 reads CATRNGVSGANVLTF. CDR3 nucleotide sequence: TGTGCCACCCGAAACGGGGTCTCTGGGGCCAACGTCCTGACTTTC.

The rearrangement links TRBV28 to TRBJ1-2; tentative D call: TRBD1 (5 bases). Trimming left V 6 bases short and J 4 bases short, with 18 bases between. CDR1 and CDR2 from the germline V gene are MDHEN and SYDVKM. This CDR3 has 15 amino acids. CDR3 amino acids: CASSPGHPRLYGYTF. The CDR3 bases are TGTGCCAGCAGCCCCGGACACCCACGGCTCTATGGCTACACCTTC.

This clone appeared once. The V call is TRBV24-1, the J call TRBJ1-1, with D maybe TRBD1 (5 bases). This CDR3 spans 13 amino acids. V lost 1 base to trimming and J lost 5 bases, with 7 bases between them. Germline CDR1 is KGHDR and CDR2 is SFDVKD. CDR3 sequence reads: CATSDFRGTEAFF. The CDR3 bases are TGTGCCACCAGTGATTTCCGGGGGACTGAAGCTTTCTTT.

This chain links TRBV6-1 with TRBJ1-4; D is unresolved. The germline gives CDR1 MNHNS, CDR2 SASEGT. This CDR3 has 14 residues. The V and J ends lost 2 bases and 4 bases respectively, with 8 bases between them. In DNA form, the CDR3 reads TGTGCCAGCAGTGAACTATTCGTTAATGAAAAACTGTTTTTT. It translates to CASSELFVNEKLFF.

This clone came up a few times. The gene calls are TRBV6-5 and TRBJ2-3; TRBD2 aligns across 9 bases. The CDR3 consists of 15 residues. V trimming: 6 bases; J trimming: 0 bases; junction bases outside the gene matches: 4. Germline-derived CDR1 and CDR2 are MNHEY and SVGAGI. CDR3 sequence: CASRAGTSSTDTQYF. The CDR3 DNA sequence: TGTGCCAGCAGAGCCGGGACTAGCAGCACAGATACGCAGTATTTT.

CDR3 coding DNA: TGTGCCAGCAGGTCGCTTAGAGAGACCCAGTACTTC. Residues: CASRSLRETQYF. The V and J genes are TRBV27 and TRBJ2-5; D unresolved. The CDR3 has 12 amino acids. Germline loops: CDR1 MNHEY, CDR2 SMNVEV (reference sequence). The ends were cut back, 6 bases at V and 4 bases at J, with 9 bases in the middle.

The chain couples TRBV5-6 to TRBJ1-2; D uncertain. V was trimmed by 2 bases and J by 9 bases, leaving 23 bases between them. This CDR3 contains 16 residues. Germline CDR1 reads SGHDT; CDR2 reads YYEEEE. In nucleotides, the CDR3 is TGTGCCAGCAGCTTCGGAGGACGAGACACCAGAGGTAGCTACACCTTC. This codes for CASSFGGRDTRGSYTF.

The V gene is TRBV28, the J gene TRBJ1-5, with 7 bases lining up with TRBD1. CDR1 and CDR2 (germline): MDHEN, SYDVKM. Trimming at V came to 7 bases and at J to 5 bases, leaving 8 bases not matched to a gene. This CDR3 comprises 14 residues. The DNA for the CDR3 is TGTGCCAGCACCATACAGGGGAGTTATCAGCCCCAGCATTTT. This codes for CASTIQGSYQPQHF.

The J gene is TRBJ2-5, the V gene TRBV29-1; 7 nucleotides align to TRBD1. Per germline, CDR1 SQVTM and CDR2 ANQGSEA. The CDR3 spans 14 residues. The J segment lost 1 base and the V segment lost 3 bases, leaving 5 bases of the junction unmatched. CDR3 bases: TGCAGCGTTGACCCCAGGGGGAGCCAAGAGACCCAGTACTTC. Its translation: CSVDPRGSQETQYF.

The chain couples TRBV29-1 to TRBJ2-7; 8 bases agree with TRBD2. This CDR3 is built from 17 residues. Trimming removed 7 bases from V and 0 bases from J; junction bases left unmatched: 17. Germline loops: CDR1 SQVTM, CDR2 ANQGSEA. The CDR3 DNA reads TGCAGCGCCCGTCGGGGGGGGGCTAGCGGAAGCTCCTACGAGCAGTACTTC. This codes for CSARRGGASGSSYEQYF.

The CDR3 DNA reads TGTGCCAGCAGTCGCGGAGGGATAACTAATGAAAAACTGTTTTTT. Encoded protein: CASSRGGITNEKLFF. The V gene is TRBV28, the J gene TRBJ1-4; D gene uncertain. This CDR3 is built from 15 residues. Trimming took 5 bases from V and 1 from J, leaving 11 bases between them. In germline, CDR1 is MDHEN, CDR2 SYDVKM.

V gene TRBV3-1 (or the pseudogene TRBV3-2) combines with J gene TRBJ1-2; TRBD1 aligns across 8 bases. CDR3 length equals 16 residues. Trimming at V came to 0 bases and at J to 2 bases, leaving 5 bases not matched to a gene. The V gene's germline CDR1 is LGHDT and CDR2 YNNKEL (reference sequence). The CDR3 loop reads CASSQDPRGPNYGYTF. As DNA, the CDR3 is TGTGCCAGCAGCCAAGATCCCAGGGGGCCAAACTATGGCTACACCTTC.

The chain joins TRBV5-1 to TRBJ1-1; D unclear. The germline V and J ends were trimmed by 4 bases and 5 bases, with 21 bases remaining between them. Germline V gives CDR1 SGHRS, CDR2 YFSETQ. The CDR3 runs 16 residues. The CDR3 DNA reads as TGCGCCAGCAGCCGCTATCCGGGAGCGGAGGTGACTGAAGCTTTCTTT. This codes for CASSRYPGAEVTEAFF.

V and J are TRBV2 and TRBJ2-2; 10 bases align to TRBD2. The V gene end was trimmed by 8 bases and the J gene end by 5 bases; junction bases not matched to a gene: 8. This CDR3 is built from 15 residues. Germline assignment: CDR1 SNHLY and CDR2 FYNNEI. The CDR3 region has the DNA TGTGCCAGCTCGGCTAGCGGGAGCCCAACCGGGGAGCTGTTTTTT. This encodes CASSASGSPTGELFF.

The chain carries TRBV27 and TRBJ1-1, with a tentative D call TRBD1 (6 bases). CDR1 is MNHEY and CDR2 is SMNVEV in the germline V gene (reference sequence). V dropped 5 bases and J dropped 4 bases, with 11 bases sitting between them. There are 13 residues in the CDR3. The CDR3 DNA reads as TGTGCCAGCAGTCTCCAGGGGACCACTGAAGCTTTCTTT. Translation gives CASSLQGTTEAFF.

The chain employs TRBV12-2 and TRBJ2-3; the D segment call TRBD2 is taken from the table without a DNA check. TRBV12-2 is a pseudogene. The CDR3 contains 15 residues. Here the CDR3 reads CASRSSGGDPDTQYF. The CDR3 DNA reads TGTGCAAGTCGCTCTAGCGGGGGGGACCCAGATACGCAGTATTTT.

The chain links TRBV11-2 to TRBJ2-1; 11 nucleotides align to TRBD2. The germline V gene encodes CDR1 SGHAT and CDR2 FQNNGV. The CDR3 has 16 residues. The V segment lost 1 base and the J segment 7 bases; nucleotides outside the gene matches: 6. CDR3 coding DNA: TGTGCCAGCAGCTTAGCTTGGGGGACTAGCGGAAATGAGCAGTTCTTC. Translating it yields CASSLAWGTSGNEQFF.

The table lists this clone with a count of one. The rearrangement links TRBV29-1 to TRBJ2-6, with unresolved D. Per germline, CDR1 SQVTM and CDR2 ANQGSEA. Deletions cut 6 bases from V and 1 base from J, with 7 bases between. The CDR3 length is 13 residues. In DNA form, the CDR3 reads TGCAGCGTCCACATATCTGGGGCCAACGTCCTGACTTTC. Amino acids: CSVHISGANVLTF.

The genes are TRBV6-5 and TRBJ2-1; the match to TRBD2 covers 7 bases. This CDR3 contains 15 residues. CDR1 and CDR2 from the germline V gene are MNHEY and SVGAGI. J was trimmed by 2 bases and V by 10 bases; bases with no gene match: 11. CDR3 coding DNA: TGTGCCACCCGCCGGGCGGGACTACCCTACAATGAGCAGTTCTTC. This sequence encodes CATRRAGLPYNEQFF.

The chain is built from TRBV4-1 and TRBJ1-5, with a possible D match to TRBD1 (6 bases). Per germline, CDR1 MGHRA and CDR2 YSYEKL. The CDR3 spans 17 residues. Between the trimmed V and J ends, which lost 0 bases and 0 bases, there was a span of 12 bases. The CDR3 DNA reads TGCGCCAGCAGCCAAGAAGCACAGGGTGGTAGCAATCAGCCCCAGCATTTT. It specifies CASSQEAQGGSNQPQHF.

A single count supports this clone. V is TRBV5-1 and J is TRBJ2-5, with 14 bases that match TRBD2. The CDR3 is 15 amino acids. Germline CDR1 and CDR2: SGHRS and YFSETQ. V gave up 4 bases and J gave up 5 bases; unmatched junction bases: 4. The CDR3 bases are TGCGCCAGCAGCCGGGGACTAGCGGGAGTGGAGACCCAGTACTTC. Protein: CASSRGLAGVETQYF.